The present TCR beta chain was sequenced within a study of T-cell reconstitution after alpha-beta-depleted transplantation in children. Preparation of the TCRbeta library used unique molecular identifiers. Using its own MiXCR run on the PCR reads, TCRdb lists one record per CDR3 protein. This sample has about 120,000 distinct CDR3 sequences; 10% occur once, and the top ten carry around 35%. This clonotype was seen repeatedly, ten times or more. The ends lost 1 base at V and 8 bases at J; junction bases unmatched: 6. This CDR3 contains 14 residues. The V gene's germline CDR1 is SGHRS and CDR2 YFSETQ. The rearrangement links TRBV5-1 to TRBJ2-1; 7 bases are a match to TRBD2. The clonotype comes from a boy aged 2-9 years with acute lymphoblastic leukemia, due to receive a stem cell transplant. The sequencing used PBMCs, collected before TCRalphabeta/CD19-depleted stem cell transplant. CDR3 in DNA: TGCGCCAGCAGCTTGTTGCGGGGGATCGATGAGCAGTTCTTC. Translated: CASSLLRGIDEQFF.